These 7 T cell receptor beta chains share one sample of origin, sequenced in a study of CD8 T cells in Susac syndrome. RNA was extracted with the RNeasy kit, and a quantity of roughly 0.5 to 1 ug was reverse transcribed using random hexamers. TCRdb redid the calling of the immunoSEQ multiplex PCR reads with MiXCR, one entry per CDR3 protein. The sample carries approximately 170,000 distinct CDR3 sequences, around 93% recorded once. The specimen was CD4+ T cells from PBMCs. These TCRs come from a human donor in good health.

This clonotype was counted once. The chain recombines TRBV7-2 with TRBJ2-7, with 7 bases fitting TRBD1. The germline V gene encodes CDR1 SGHTA and CDR2 FQGNSA. The V segment lost 1 base and the J segment 6 bases; nucleotides outside the gene matches: 9. The CDR3 spans 15 residues. The CDR3 reads CASSLDRGQVSEQYF. CDR3 DNA sequence: TGTGCCAGCAGCTTAGACCGTGGACAGGTTTCCGAGCAGTACTTC.

J is TRBJ2-5 and V is TRBV10-3; the D is unclear. CDR3 length: 14 residues. V gave up 0 bases and J gave up 3 bases, with 8 bases separating them. The germline CDR1 and CDR2 sequences are ENHRY and SYGVKD. Written as DNA, the CDR3 is TGTGCCATCAGTGAGTCGGGTCGTGAAGAGACCCAGTACTTC. Protein sequence: CAISESGREETQYF.

This clonotype was seen only a few times. The chain couples TRBV20-1 to TRBJ1-1, with a weak D call TRBD1 (5 bases). Germline V gene sequence: CDR1 DFQATT, CDR2 SNEGSKA (reference sequence). CDR3 length: 13 amino acids. V was pared by 4 bases and J by 3 bases, with 12 bases between. The CDR3 coding sequence is TGCAGTGCTAAGAGGGGCAGGGACACTGAAGCTTTCTTT. Amino acids: CSAKRGRDTEAFF.

The chain recombines TRBV11-2 with TRBJ2-3; 9 bases agree with TRBD2. This CDR3 is built from 16 residues. V shed 5 bases, J shed 2 bases, and the junction held 8 bases outside the gene matches. Germline CDR1 reads SGHAT; CDR2 reads FQNNGV. CDR3 amino acids: CASSLGTSQTTDTQYF. The DNA of the CDR3 is TGTGCCAGCAGCCTTGGGACTAGCCAGACCACAGATACGCAGTATTTT.

The chain employs TRBV3-1 and TRBJ1-2, with TRBD1 as a possible D gene (6 bases). Germline CDR1 reads LGHDT; CDR2 reads YNNKEL (reference sequence). Deletions cut 2 bases from V and 7 bases from J, with 11 bases between. The CDR3 extends over 13 amino acids. In DNA form, the CDR3 reads TGTGCCAGCAGCCAACCAGGGGAGGCTGGCTACACCTTC. Its translation: CASSQPGEAGYTF.

The chain recombines TRBV3-1 with TRBJ2-1; 12 bases match TRBD2. Losses at the gene ends were 2 bases for V and 4 bases for J; bases not matched to a gene: 6. The CDR3 sequence is 17 residues long. Germline assignment: CDR1 LGHDT and CDR2 YNNKEL (reference sequence). CDR3 DNA sequence: TGTGCCAGCAGCCAAACTAGCGGGGGGTTTGTATACAATGAGCAGTTCTTC. Its protein is CASSQTSGGFVYNEQFF.

This rearrangement joins TRBV6-5 to TRBJ1-2; D not resolved. V lost 6 bases and J 1 base, leaving 12 bases between the germline ends. CDR1 and CDR2 from the germline V gene are MNHEY and SVGAGI. This CDR3 is 14 amino acids long. The CDR3 bases are TGTGCCAGCAGGCGGGATAAGGTTAACTATGGCTACACCTTC. As protein: CASRRDKVNYGYTF.